The table lists the clone carrying this T cell receptor beta chain with a count of one. Its antigen remains unidentified. The PCR ran on 60 Vbeta and 13 Jbeta primers. Profiling relied on immunoSEQ multiplex PCR, and the TCRdb table lists in-frame clones only, not all of them. Here the sample spans around 150,000 clones, over 75% being singletons. Not recorded for this donor was the CMV serostatus. The source of the sample is a study of cytomegalovirus exposure and HLA in healthy donors. Study findings and constraints: For cytomegalovirus status, the classifier reportedly gave diagnoses with high specificity and sensitivity. Follow-up analysis seemed to connect common viral pathogens with several of the most significant clusters identified.

The sequenced sample consisted of PBMCs. The sequence was obtained from a young man in good health.

Here the CDR3 DNA reads TGTGCCAGCAGCCAAGACTCGCGGAAGCTGGGCGAGCAGTACTTC. Its translation: CASSQDSRKLGEQYF. The chain combines TRBV14 with TRBJ2-7; no firm D call. The germline gives CDR1 SGHDN, CDR2 FVKESK. There are 15 residues in the CDR3. V lost 0 bases and J lost 6, with 15 bases in between. The full variable domain, in which reference TRBV14 and TRBJ2-7 provide the parts outside the CDR3, is EAGVTQFPSHSVIEKGQTVTLRCDPISGHDNLYWYRRVMGKEIKFLLHFVKESKQDESGMPNNRFLAERTGGTYSTLKVQPAELEDSGVYFCASSQDSRKLGEQYFGPGTRLTVT.